The entry below describes one T cell receptor (beta chain). Its specificity is not known. Trimming removed 12 bases from V and 6 bases from J; junction bases left unmatched: 9. In germline, CDR1 is KGHDR, CDR2 SFDVKD. This CDR3 has 13 residues. Sequencing used immunoSEQ multiplex PCR; TCRdb keeps in-frame clones, though not all of them. Of about 350,000 clones listed, 88% are singletons. This sample was taken from a study of Ad26.COV2.S vaccination and SARS-CoV-2 variants. Study outcomes and limitations: Quantification of TCR breadth and depth may have yielded underestimates of total T cell responses. Substantial breadth was reported for post-vaccination spike-specific CD8+ and CD4+ T cells. Vaccine recipients and placebo recipients showed similar non-spike TCR breadth.

The treatment was: around 19 received Ad26.COV2.S at low or high dose, single or two shots; about 5 received placebo; per-sample allocation not given. Specimen acquisition occurred on day 63 following the initial vaccine or placebo injection. The genes are TRBV24-1 and TRBJ1-5; the match to TRBD1 covers 8 bases. This specimen was peripheral blood, taken in a trial of Ad26.COV2.S vaccine versus placebo. The clonotype comes from a person aged 18-65 years who received the Ad26.COV2.S COVID-19 vaccine or a placebo. The CDR3 sequence is CASSGRGLQPQHF. The DNA of the CDR3 is TGTGCCTCTTCAGGCAGGGGGCTTCAGCCCCAGCATTTT.